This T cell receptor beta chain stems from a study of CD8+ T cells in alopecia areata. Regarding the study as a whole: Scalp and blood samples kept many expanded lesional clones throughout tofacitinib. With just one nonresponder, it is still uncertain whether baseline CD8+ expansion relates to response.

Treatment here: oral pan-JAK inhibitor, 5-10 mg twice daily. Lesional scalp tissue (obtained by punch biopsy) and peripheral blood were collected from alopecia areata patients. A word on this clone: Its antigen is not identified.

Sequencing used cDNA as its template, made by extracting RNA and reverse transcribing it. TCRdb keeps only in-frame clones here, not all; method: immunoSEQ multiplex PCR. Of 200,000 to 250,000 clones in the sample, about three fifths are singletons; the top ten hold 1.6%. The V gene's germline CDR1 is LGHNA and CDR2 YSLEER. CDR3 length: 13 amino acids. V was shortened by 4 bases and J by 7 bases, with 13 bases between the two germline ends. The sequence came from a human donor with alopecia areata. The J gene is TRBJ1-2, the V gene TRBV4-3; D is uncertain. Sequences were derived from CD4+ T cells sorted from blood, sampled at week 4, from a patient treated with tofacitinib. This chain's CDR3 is CASSPARESGYTF. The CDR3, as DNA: TGCGCCAGCAGCCCGGCCCGGGAGTCTGGCTACACCTTC.